The 25 T cell receptor beta chains below all came from one sample that was sequenced in a study of CXCR3-negative and CXCR3-positive naive CD8 T cells. TRB cDNA libraries were made by UMI-labeled 5' RACE. With the 5' RACE reads reprocessed, TCRdb shows one record per CDR3 protein and no DNA. This table lists approximately 83,000 distinct CDR3 sequences. Material for sequencing was naive CXCR3- CD8+ T cells from blood. Subset indicated: CD45RO-CCR7+CD27+CD95- naive CD8+ T cells lacking CXCR3 (TNR3-). These receptors all come from a human donor in good health. Some clones in this sample may be carry-over from other donors' samples.

V usage is TRBV6-1 and J usage is TRBJ2-7. This CDR3 has 14 amino acids. Per germline, CDR1 MNHNS and CDR2 SASEGT. CDR3 in amino acids: CASAHGRSSYEQYF.

CDR3 loop: CSPDRNTEAFF. The chain uses TRBV29-1 and TRBJ1-1. This CDR3 comprises 11 residues. In germline, CDR1 is SQVTM, CDR2 ANQGSEA.

The rearrangement uses TRBV10-3 and TRBJ2-5; checking the TCRdb D call of TRBD2 is not possible without DNA. Germline V CDR1 and CDR2: ENHRY, SYGVKD. This CDR3 contains 17 residues. The CDR3 region is CAISEPTTTGTRETQYF.

The chain joins TRBV12-3 or TRBV12-4 to TRBJ2-1; as DNA is missing, the TRBD1 call by TCRdb cannot be tested. The CDR3 spans 13 residues. The chain's CDR3 is CASSPWGDNEQFF.

The gene calls are TRBV20-1 and TRBJ2-7; TCRdb proposes TRBD1, but this gene call is untestable without DNA. The CDR3 extends over 13 amino acids. Germline CDR1 is DFQATT and CDR2 is SNEGSKA (reference sequence). CDR3 amino acids: CSAKSSQGFEEYF.

Here the CDR3 reads CSARTDPWREGPFF. The chain has TRBV20-1 and TRBJ2-1; no DNA is available, so the TRBD2 call from TCRdb remains unchecked. Germline values: CDR1 DFQATT, CDR2 SNEGSKA (reference sequence). This CDR3 is built from 14 residues.

This rearrangement joins TRBV7-7 to TRBJ2-7; TCRdb's D call of TRBD1 is untestable without DNA. The germline V gene has CDR1 SSHAT and CDR2 FNYEAQ (reference sequence). This CDR3 has 16 amino acids. The CDR3: CASSLNDDRDLYEQYF.

The chain is built from TRBV29-1 and TRBJ2-2; TCRdb selects TRBD1, and the lack of DNA leaves this call unchecked. Germline V CDR1 and CDR2: SQVTM, ANQGSEA. This CDR3 comprises 14 residues. The CDR3 is CSVTRDREAGELFF.

This chain links TRBV7-8 with TRBJ2-1; the D gene TCRdb calls, TRBD1, cannot be checked with no DNA. CDR3 length: 19 residues. Germline loops: CDR1 SGHVS, CDR2 FQNEAQ. CDR3 protein: CASSLLGTGERIIYNEQFF.

CDR3 region: CASSDSQGFRTEAFF. The gene calls are TRBV5-6 and TRBJ1-1; TCRdb selects TRBD1, and the lack of DNA leaves this call unchecked. Germline CDR1 and CDR2: SGHDT and YYEEEE. There are 15 residues in the CDR3.

The chain has TRBV5-1 and TRBJ2-1; lacking DNA, the TRBD1 call made by TCRdb goes unchecked. CDR3 size: 14 residues. Germline values: CDR1 SGHRS, CDR2 YFSETQ. CDR3 in amino acids: CASSPWTDYNEQFF.

This chain joins TRBV12-3 or TRBV12-4 and TRBJ2-7; TCRdb's D gene call, TRBD1, goes unchecked for lack of DNA. The CDR3 has 13 amino acids. CDR3 amino acids: CASSPRGFHEQYF.

The chain employs TRBV11-2 and TRBJ2-7; TCRdb reports TRBD1, a call that lacks DNA to check it against. The CDR3 is 14 amino acids. Per germline, CDR1 SGHAT and CDR2 FQNNGV. CDR3 loop: CASSSGPRNYEQYF.

The V gene is TRBV7-9, the J gene TRBJ2-3; TCRdb lists TRBD1, though no DNA is available to test this call. The germline gives CDR1 SEHNR, CDR2 FQNEAQ (reference sequence). The length of the CDR3 is 14 residues. The CDR3 reads CASSAVPRADTQYF. The variable domain in full, with the rest retrieved from reference TRBV7-9 and TRBJ2-3, is DTGVSQNPRHKITKRGQNVTFRCDPISEHNRLYWYRQTLGQGPEFLTYFQNEAQLEKSRLLSDRFSAERPKGSFSTLEIQRTEQGDSAMYLCASSAVPRADTQYFGPGTRLTVL.

This chain connects TRBV5-5 to TRBJ1-5; the D call from TCRdb, TRBD1, cannot be confirmed without DNA. The germline gives CDR1 SGHKS, CDR2 YYEKEE (reference sequence). CDR3 length equals 16 residues. CDR3 protein: CASSFIGGEGNQPQHF.

The gene calls are TRBV7-9 and TRBJ2-7. Germline lookup yields CDR1 SEHNR and CDR2 FQNEAQ (reference sequence). The CDR3 sequence is 13 residues long. CDR3 in amino acids: CASSLSGDYEQYF.

The chain recombines TRBV7-8 with TRBJ2-2; TCRdb gives TRBD1 as the D gene, but with no DNA this cannot be confirmed. The germline gives CDR1 SGHVS, CDR2 FQNEAQ. There are 15 residues in the CDR3. CDR3 in amino acids: CASSFQTGDTGELFF.

The V and J genes are TRBV14 and TRBJ2-7; absent DNA, TCRdb's TRBD1 call cannot be checked. From germline, CDR1 is SGHDN and CDR2 FVKESK. The CDR3 extends over 14 amino acids. This chain's CDR3 is CASSHPGSSYEQYF.

The chain employs TRBV5-5 and TRBJ2-7; TCRdb picks TRBD1, but there is no DNA to check that call. In germline, CDR1 is SGHKS, CDR2 YYEKEE (reference sequence). This CDR3 has 14 residues. This chain's CDR3 is CASSPGTASYEQYF.

The rearrangement uses TRBV11-2 and TRBJ1-5; TCRdb's D call, TRBD1, is unchecked because there is no DNA. Germline V gene sequence: CDR1 SGHAT, CDR2 FQNNGV. CDR3 length equals 17 residues. The CDR3 sequence is CASSLGLEGPGTEPQHF.

This chain's CDR3 is CASRTVNTGELFF. This chain connects TRBV7-6 to TRBJ2-2; TCRdb lists TRBD1, though no DNA is available to test this call. Germline CDR1 reads SGHVS; CDR2 reads FNYEAQ. This CDR3 comprises 13 residues. The complete variable domain, with remaining parts taken from reference TRBV7-6 and TRBJ2-2, reads GAGVSQSPRYKVTKRGQDVALRCDPISGHVSLYWYRQALGQGPEFLTYFNYEAQQDKSGLPNDRFSAERPEGSISTLTIQRTEQRDSAMYRCASRTVNTGELFFGEGSRLTVL.

J is TRBJ2-1 and V is TRBV20-1; TCRdb proposes TRBD1, but this gene call is untestable without DNA. The length of the CDR3 is 16 residues. In germline, CDR1 is DFQATT, CDR2 SNEGSKA (reference sequence). Here the CDR3 reads CSAIPEGGYSYNEQFF.

The V and J genes are TRBV4-3 and TRBJ2-2; the D gene TCRdb calls, TRBD2, cannot be checked with no DNA. The germline V gene has CDR1 LGHNA and CDR2 YSLEER. The CDR3 covers 17 residues. CDR3 protein: CASSQDRGLAGTGELFF.

V gene TRBV29-1 combines with J gene TRBJ2-1; the TCRdb D gene call, TRBD1, has no DNA to confirm it. CDR1 and CDR2 from the germline V gene are SQVTM and ANQGSEA. This CDR3 has 17 amino acids. The chain's CDR3 is CSDARTGPGEAYNEQFF.

The gene calls are TRBV12-3 or TRBV12-4 and TRBJ2-5; TCRdb names TRBD2, which stays unverified in the absence of DNA. CDR3 length: 12 amino acids. The CDR3 region is CASTAGSETQYF.